This TCR beta chain is drawn from a study of cytotoxic CD8 clonotypes in ibrutinib-treated CLL. Study-level findings and limits: Baseline-level clonality went beyond age-matched healthy donors and moved in step with circulating CD8+ T-cell counts. Public clonotypes were uncommon and contracted or stayed stable on treatment.

Data came from immunoSEQ multiplex PCR; TCRdb stores just in-frame clones and leaves some out. The profile shows about 200,000 clones, 70% to 75% of them singletons. A note on this clone: What it binds is not known.

This material consisted of PBMCs, taken after 12 months of ibrutinib treatment. The clonotype originates from a human donor with chronic lymphocytic leukemia.

The CDR3 coding sequence is TGTGCCAGCAGTATCCGGGACAGGGGGTCCGGGGAGCTGTTTTTT. This codes for CASSIRDRGSGELFF. This chain uses TRBV2 with TRBJ2-2, with 11 bases that match TRBD1. The V gene end was trimmed by 5 bases and the J gene end by 6 bases; junction bases not matched to a gene: 5. This CDR3 is 15 amino acids long. CDR1 is SNHLY and CDR2 is FYNNEI in the germline V gene.